This TCR beta chain emerged from a study of blood T cell repertoires in COVID-19. Study-wide context: COVID-19 samples from acute and convalescent phases originated in the United States, Italy and Spain. In each case, the material was cDNA or gDNA derived from T cells, B-cell-depleted T cells, or PBMCs.

Authors' analysis steps: By means of reference gene primer amplification, nucleated cell counts were estimated. The method was immunoSEQ multiplex PCR; TCRdb's version includes in-frame clones alone and lacks a portion of them. From that table come the V and J calls and clone size; the DNA was used to work out D and trimming. The sample lists some 270,000 clones; about 84% were seen once. In germline, CDR1 is MNHEY, CDR2 SMNVEV (reference sequence). Trimming cost V 3 bases and J 2 bases; bases outside gene matches: 8. The CDR3 length is 17 residues. The rearrangement uses TRBV27 and TRBJ2-2; TRBD1 matches at 8 bases. The receptor's source is a woman older than 75 with COVID-19, enrolled during active disease. The source material was peripheral blood. DNA for the CDR3: TGTGCCAGCAGTTTCCTCGGGACAGGCATTAACACCGGGGAGCTGTTTTTT. Amino acid sequence: CASSFLGTGINTGELFF.